This entry is about one T cell receptor beta chain. Its matching antigen is unknown. This specimen belongs to a study of shared clonotypes between healthy human individuals. Broader study findings: Incomplete sequencing of sorted subsets was indicated by rarefaction despite large depth. A handful of donors showed sharing of 4.5% to 5% of naive CD4 clonotypes.

CD8 cells classed as naive were CD45RO-negative and positively selected for CCR7, excluding terminally differentiated effector memory CD45RA+ cells. Profiling relied on immunoSEQ multiplex PCR, and the TCRdb table lists in-frame clones only, not all of them. This table has millions of clones, approximately 95% appearing once. This CDR3 is 15 amino acids long. The ends were cut back, 0 bases at V and 0 bases at J, with 7 bases in the middle. Germline assignment: CDR1 SGHNT and CDR2 YYREEE (reference sequence). Source material: naive CD8+ T cells sorted from blood. The V and J genes are TRBV5-4 and TRBJ2-1; D is possibly TRBD2 (6 bases). This clonotype was sampled from a man between 18 and 35 years old in good health. The CDR3 DNA follows: TGTGCCAGCAGCTTGGGGCGGGACTCCTACAATGAGCAGTTCTTC. This encodes CASSLGRDSYNEQFF. Full variable domain (missing parts from reference TRBV5-4 and TRBJ2-1): ETGVTQSPTHLIKTRGQQVTLRCSSQSGHNTVSWYQQALGQGPQFIFQYYREEENGRGNFPPRFSGLQFPNYSSELNVNALELDDSALYLCASSLGRDSYNEQFFGPGTRLTVL.